This T cell receptor (beta chain) was sequenced for a study of cytomegalovirus exposure and HLA in healthy donors. As to this clone: Its cognate antigen is unknown.

Clones were read by immunoSEQ multiplex PCR, and TCRdb kept only the in-frame ones, dropping some. The sample holds 200,000 to 250,000 clones, roughly 84% seen once. Germline V gene lookup returns CDR1 SGDLS and CDR2 YYNGEE. This CDR3 region has 13 residues. Trimming took 0 bases from V and 3 from J, leaving 4 bases between them. Whole-study results and caveats: With high specificity and sensitivity, the classifier reportedly diagnosed cytomegalovirus status. Cytomegalovirus-associated TCR beta chains were listed, numbering more than 150. One later analysis, an examination of the 120 validation repertoires, found that first-cohort TCR clusters tended to co-occur in them.

Specimen: PBMCs. V and J are TRBV9 and TRBJ1-3; D gene unclear. This receptor was taken from a woman younger than 45 in good health and CMV-seropositive. The CDR3 is CASSVAGGNTIYF. CDR3 coding DNA: TGTGCCAGCAGCGTAGCAGGTGGAAACACCATATATTTT. The variable domain in full, with the rest retrieved from reference TRBV9 and TRBJ1-3, is DSGVTQTPKHLITATGQRVTLRCSPRSGDLSVYWYQQSLDQGLQFLIQYYNGEERAKGNILERFSAQQFPDLHSELNLSSLELGDSALYFCASSVAGGNTIYFGEGSWLTVV.